The rows below give T cell receptor beta chains drawn from one sample of a study of blood T cells in healthy people across ages. TCRdb redid the calling of the 5' RACE reads with MiXCR, one entry per CDR3 protein. The repertoire has 600,000 to 850,000 distinct CDR3 sequences, around 40% of them found once; the top ten carry less than 25%. Sequencing input: blood. The receptors come from a woman between 55 and 75 years old in good health. The CDR3 runs from the conserved cysteine through the conserved F or W. D genes are given only for firm matches. Rows give clone size only sometimes, using once, few, many, or a class for an expanded clone.

v_gene	j_gene	abundance	d_gene	CDR3aa	CDR3nt
TRBV7-6	TRBJ2-5	few	.	CASSKRRGKETQYF	TGTGCCAGCAGCAAAAGGCGCGGAAAAGAGACCCAGTACTTC
TRBV28	TRBJ1-2	.	.	CASSFGGAGGSFYGYTF	TGTGCCAGCAGTTTTGGTGGGGCCGGCGGATCATTCTATGGCTACACCTTC
TRBV7-9	TRBJ2-1	few	.	CASSPSAGAKADEQFF	TGTGCCAGCAGCCCCTCGGCGGGGGCGAAGGCGGATGAGCAGTTCTTC
TRBV20-1	TRBJ2-1	.	.	CNARVSVEQFF	TGCAATGCTAGAGTCTCCGTTGAGCAGTTCTTC
TRBV6-2/TRBV6-3	TRBJ2-7	.	.	CAGSPGTSYEQYF	TGTGCCGGCAGCCCCGGGACTTCGTACGAGCAGTACTTC
TRBV11-2	TRBJ1-1	.	.	CASTQDLNTEAFF	TGTGCCAGCACCCAAGACTTGAACACTGAAGCTTTCTTT
TRBV20-1	TRBJ2-5	few	TRBD2	CSVPLAVRETQYF	TGCAGTGTTCCTCTAGCGGTACGCGAGACCCAGTACTTC
TRBV9	TRBJ2-6	few	TRBD1	CASSVAVTGDSGANVLTF	TGTGCCAGCAGCGTAGCGGTGACAGGGGACTCTGGGGCCAACGTCCTGACTTTC
TRBV12-3/TRBV12-4	TRBJ1-2	few	TRBD1	CASSSRQGHRGGYTF	TGTGCCAGCAGTTCCAGACAGGGGCACAGGGGTGGCTACACCTTC
TRBV4-2	TRBJ2-2	.	.	CASSPSGASNTGELFF	TGTGCCAGCAGCCCCTCTGGGGCTTCTAACACCGGGGAGCTGTTTTTT
TRBV5-1	TRBJ1-2	once	.	CASSYDRRGYTF	TGCGCCAGCAGCTACGACAGGCGTGGCTACACCTTC
TRBV20-1	TRBJ2-1	.	TRBD2	CSARDSGRLYNEQFF	TGCAGTGCTAGAGATAGCGGGAGGTTATACAATGAGCAGTTCTTC
TRBV20-1	TRBJ2-3	.	.	CSARVGLRGDTDTQYF	TGCAGTGCTAGAGTAGGACTGCGAGGGGACACAGATACGCAGTATTTT
TRBV13	TRBJ2-5	.	.	CASSAFGGQETQYF	TGTGCCAGCAGCGCCTTTGGGGGTCAAGAGACCCAGTACTTC
TRBV9	TRBJ2-5	.	TRBD2	CASSALMLAGPQETQYF	TGTGCCAGCAGCGCCCTTATGCTAGCGGGGCCACAAGAGACCCAGTACTTC
TRBV29-1	TRBJ2-7	many	TRBD1	CSVGQDSGEQYF	TGCAGCGTCGGACAGGATAGTGGCGAGCAGTACTTC
TRBV7-2	TRBJ2-3	.	.	CASIYGAELSTDTQYF	TGTGCCAGCATCTATGGGGCGGAACTAAGCACAGATACGCAGTATTTT
TRBV7-2	TRBJ2-7	many	TRBD2	CASSISGGRSYEQYF	TGTGCCAGCAGTATTAGCGGGGGACGCTCCTACGAGCAGTACTTC
TRBV2	TRBJ2-7	few	.	CASSEGFEQYF	TGTGCCAGCAGTGAGGGGTTTGAGCAGTACTTC
TRBV29-1	TRBJ1-2	few	.	CSVIQGDGYTF	TGCAGCGTTATACAGGGAGATGGCTACACCTTC
TRBV20-1	TRBJ2-7	few	TRBD1	CSARVLRRGTYEQYF	TGCAGTGCTAGAGTCCTCCGCAGGGGGACCTACGAGCAGTACTTC
TRBV10-3	TRBJ1-2	.	TRBD1	CAIMDRGGYGYTF	TGTGCCATCATGGACAGGGGGGGCTATGGCTACACCTTC
TRBV6-4	TRBJ2-1	many	TRBD2	CASSDLAGSYNEQFF	TGTGCCAGCAGTGATCTAGCGGGCTCCTACAATGAGCAGTTCTTC
TRBV7-9	TRBJ2-1	few	.	CASSLSRGYFYNEQFF	TGTGCCAGCAGCCTATCCAGGGGCTACTTCTACAATGAGCAGTTCTTC
TRBV7-3	TRBJ2-6	few	.	CASSLMHLSGANVLTF	TGTGCCAGCAGCTTAATGCACCTCTCTGGGGCCAACGTCCTGACTTTC
TRBV7-9	TRBJ2-7	few	.	CASSLAPDSSYEQYF	TGTGCCAGCAGCTTAGCCCCGGACTCCTCCTACGAGCAGTACTTC
TRBV4-1	TRBJ2-1	many	.	CASSQEGRARNGEQFF	TGCGCCAGCAGCCAAGAAGGAAGGGCCCGAAACGGTGAGCAGTTCTTC
TRBV3-1	TRBJ1-2	.	.	CASSQDRGGYYGYTF	TGTGCCAGCAGCCAAGATAGGGGGGGCTACTATGGCTACACCTTC
TRBV13	TRBJ2-7	few	TRBD1	CASSVSGQDFSYEQYF	TGTGCCAGCAGCGTCTCGGGACAGGATTTTTCCTACGAGCAGTACTTC
TRBV4-2	TRBJ2-7	few	.	CASSQEIGSVREQYF	TGTGCCAGCAGCCAAGAAATAGGCTCCGTCCGCGAGCAGTACTTC
TRBV28	TRBJ2-7	.	TRBD1	CASSAQLGQGIYEQYF	TGTGCCAGCAGTGCGCAACTGGGACAGGGGATCTACGAGCAGTACTTC
TRBV5-1	TRBJ2-3	.	.	CASSLAIRSTDTQYF	TGCGCCAGCAGCTTGGCTATCAGAAGCACAGATACGCAGTATTTT
TRBV5-6	TRBJ2-5	few	TRBD1	CASRTGGQETQYF	TGTGCCAGCAGGACAGGGGGCCAAGAGACCCAGTACTTC
TRBV7-2	TRBJ2-7	.	TRBD2	CASSLGGLAELEQYF	TGTGCCAGCAGCTTAGGTGGACTAGCGGAACTCGAGCAGTACTTC
TRBV5-5	TRBJ2-3	.	TRBD1	CASNPGQGTDTQYF	TGTGCCAGCAACCCCGGACAGGGCACAGATACGCAGTATTTT